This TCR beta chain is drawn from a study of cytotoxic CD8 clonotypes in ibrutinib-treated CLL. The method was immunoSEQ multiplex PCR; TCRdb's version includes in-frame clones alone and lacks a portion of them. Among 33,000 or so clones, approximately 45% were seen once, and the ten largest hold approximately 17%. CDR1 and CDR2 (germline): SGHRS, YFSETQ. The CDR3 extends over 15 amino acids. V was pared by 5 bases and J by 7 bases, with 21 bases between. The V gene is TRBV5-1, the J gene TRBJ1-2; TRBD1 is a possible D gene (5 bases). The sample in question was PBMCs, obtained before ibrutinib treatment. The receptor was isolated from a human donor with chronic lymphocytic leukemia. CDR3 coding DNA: TGCGCCAGCAGGATAAGAGGGGCGCGGACGATTGGCTACACCTTC. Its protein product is CASRIRGARTIGYTF.